The 32 T cell receptor beta chains presented below share a single source sample, sequenced in a study of T cells in women clearing cervical HPV infection. Repertoires were generated with immunoSEQ multiplex PCR, while TCRdb's copy carries only in-frame clones and drops some. With around 22,000 clones in the sample, the ten largest clones hold around 5%. Sequenced input: blood buffy coat. All receptors come from a woman between 18 and 75 years old with a cervical HPV16 infection that either progressed to CIN3+ or cleared (not recorded which).

Notes on this clone: The read terminates 3 residues before the CDR3 end, so the remaining end is supplied by the germline J gene. The chain joins TRBV19 to TRBJ1-1; D may be TRBD1 (6 bases). Germline loops: CDR1 LNHDA, CDR2 SQIVND (reference sequence). The CDR3 has 14 residues. V was clipped by 11 bases and J by 5 bases, with 21 bases between them. CDR3: CAASRGPGGTEAFF. The DNA read from the CDR3 is TGTGCCGCATCCAGGGGTCCGGGAGGGACTGAA.

CDR3 sequence reads: CASSPLAGGPDTQYF. The sequenced part of the CDR3 DNA is TGTGCCAGCTCACCACTAGCGGGAGGGCCGGATACG. The chain recombines TRBV18 with TRBJ2-3; 11 nucleotides align to TRBD2. The read comes to an end 3 residues before the CDR3 does, leaving the germline J gene to fill in the end. The CDR3 contains 15 residues. Trimming took 1 base from V and 6 from J; bases not matched to a gene: 3. Germline values: CDR1 KGHSH, CDR2 LQKENI.

This clone is identified as medium-sized from frequency. The read halts 3 residues ahead of the CDR3 end, with the missing end drawn from the germline J gene. V and J are TRBV14 and TRBJ1-2, with D unresolved. V was cut by 1 base and J by 3 bases, with 9 bases left in between. CDR1 and CDR2 (germline): SGHDN, FVKESK. CDR3 size: 14 residues. CDR3 DNA, as far as it was read: TGTGCCAGCAGCCAAGTAACCACTGACTATGGC. Translating it yields CASSQVTTDYG. The full CDR3 reads CASSQVTTDYGYTF.

Note on this clone: The read terminates 3 residues before the CDR3 end, so the remaining end is supplied by the germline J gene. The chain couples TRBV19 to TRBJ1-2; D possibly corresponds to TRBD1 (6 bases). The CDR3 extends over 14 amino acids. The V gene's germline CDR1 is LNHDA and CDR2 SQIVND (reference sequence). The CDR3 region is CASTQGAGEGDYTF. CDR3 DNA, as far as it was read: TGTGCCAGTACCCAAGGGGCAGGGGAAGGCGAC. Full variable domain (remainder filled in from reference TRBV19 and TRBJ1-2): DGGITQSPKYLFRKEGQNVTLSCEQNLNHDAMYWYRQDPGQGLRLIYYSQIVNDFQKGDIAEGYSVSREKKESFPLTVTSAQKNPTAFYLCASTQGAGEGDYTFGSGTRLTVV.

Points on this clone: The missing CDR3 end, 3 residues past where the read stops, is filled in from the germline J gene. This chain connects TRBV19 to TRBJ1-2; D gene ambiguous. The ends were cut back, 6 bases at V and 5 bases at J, with 10 bases in the middle. From germline, CDR1 is LNHDA and CDR2 SQIVND (reference sequence). The CDR3 is 12 amino acids. The DNA read from the CDR3 is TGTGCCAGTAGAAGTCCCAGTTATGGC. It specifies CASRSPSYG. The full-length CDR3 reads as CASRSPSYGYTF. Combining the CDR3 with reference TRBV19 and TRBJ1-2 gives the whole variable domain DGGITQSPKYLFRKEGQNVTLSCEQNLNHDAMYWYRQDPGQGLRLIYYSQIVNDFQKGDIAEGYSVSREKKESFPLTVTSAQKNPTAFYLCASRSPSYGYTFGSGTRLTVV.

A note on this clone: The sequence runs out 3 residues before the end of the CDR3; the remainder is reconstructed from the germline J gene. J is TRBJ2-2 and V is TRBV6-1; 9 bases fit TRBD1. This CDR3 contains 17 residues. Germline V lookup: CDR1 MNHNS, CDR2 SASEGT. Losses at the gene ends were 4 bases for V and 3 bases for J; bases not matched to a gene: 9. CDR3 sequence reads: CASSGADRGGDTGELFF. The sequenced part of the CDR3 DNA is TGTGCCAGCAGTGGAGCCGACAGGGGGGGGGACACCGGGGAG.

Comments on this clone: The junction and the germline gene differ at one end; a read error may be behind it. With the read ending 3 residues before the CDR3 end, the germline J gene is used to fill in that end. This chain joins TRBV7-9 and TRBJ1-3; D is possibly TRBD1 (5 bases). The germline V gene encodes CDR1 SEHNR and CDR2 FQNEAQ (reference sequence). The CDR3 runs 15 residues. CDR3 protein: CASSSRFGAGNTIYF. The DNA read from the CDR3 is TGTGCCAGCAGCTCCCGATTTGGGGCTGGAAACACA. The full variable domain, completed using reference TRBV7-9 and TRBJ1-3, is DTGVSQNPRHKITKRGQNVTFRCDPISEHNRLYWYRQTLGQGPEFLTYFQNEAQLEKSRLLSDRFSAERPKGSFSTLEIQRTEQGDSAMYLCASSSRFGAGNTIYFGEGSWLTVV.

A remark on this clone: The CDR3 goes on 3 residues after the read ends, and that part is filled in from the germline J gene. The chain has TRBV7-9 and TRBJ2-1; D remains unclear. The CDR3 sequence is 11 residues long. CDR1 is SEHNR and CDR2 is FQNEAQ in the germline V gene (reference sequence). V was shortened by 2 bases and J by 8 bases, with 4 bases between the two germline ends. CDR3 DNA (partial): TGTGCCAGCAGCTTAATCGATGAG. Protein sequence: CASSLIDE. From start to end, the CDR3 is CASSLIDEQFF.

To note about this clone: The CDR3 end falls 3 residues outside the read, so it is completed with the germline J gene. The chain recombines TRBV29-1 with TRBJ1-2; 9 nucleotides match TRBD1. Germline values: CDR1 SQVTM, CDR2 ANQGSEA. The CDR3 loop spans 12 amino acids. The V segment lost 6 bases and the J segment 6 bases; nucleotides outside the gene matches: 5. Partial CDR3 DNA: TGCAGCGTCGGGACAGGGCAGGATGGC. Translating it yields CSVGTGQDG. In full, the CDR3 is CSVGTGQDGYTF. Variable domain in full (rest from reference TRBV29-1 and TRBJ1-2): SAVISQKPSRDICQRGTSLTIQCQVDSQVTMMFWYRQQPGQSLTLIATANQGSEATYESGFVIDKFPISRPNLTFSTLTVSNMSPEDSSIYLCSVGTGQDGYTFGSGTRLTVV.

On this clone itself: The read terminates 3 residues ahead of where the CDR3 ends, so the germline J gene completes it. The chain uses TRBV7-9 and TRBJ2-7, with 7 nucleotides matching TRBD1. V was clipped by 5 bases and J by 3 bases; unmatched bases: 10. CDR3 length equals 15 residues. The germline gives CDR1 SEHNR, CDR2 FQNEAQ (reference sequence). The CDR3 reads CASSPPTGRSYEQYF. The CDR3 bases that were read are TGTGCCAGCAGCCCACCGACAGGGAGAAGCTACGAG.

To note about this clone: The CDR3 end falls 3 residues outside the read, so it is completed with the germline J gene. This chain uses TRBV18 with TRBJ2-3; 11 bases line up with TRBD2. This CDR3 has 16 amino acids. CDR1 and CDR2 (germline): KGHSH, LQKENI. V dropped 4 bases and J dropped 1; count of bases not matched to a gene: 4. Incomplete CDR3 DNA: TGTGCCAGCTCACTTACGACTAGCGGGGGCACAGATACG. The encoded protein is CASSLTTSGGTDT. The CDR3 as a whole reads CASSLTTSGGTDTQYF.

As to this clone: The read falls 3 residues short of the CDR3 end, and the missing part is taken from the germline J gene. The genes are TRBV2 and TRBJ2-3, with 7 bases aligning to TRBD1. Germline trimming cut 6 bases from V and 1 base from J; bases unmatched to any gene: 7. This CDR3 is built from 15 residues. Germline CDR1 is SNHLY and CDR2 is FYNNEI. The covered CDR3 bases are TGTGCCAGCAGACCAGACAGGGTCCGCACAGATACG. Translation gives CASRPDRVRTDT. The whole CDR3 region reads CASRPDRVRTDTQYF.

The covered CDR3 bases are TGTGCCAGCAGTGAGGGCACAGGGAACACCGGGGAG. Translating gives CASSEGTGNTGE. The full CDR3 is CASSEGTGNTGELFF. The chain links TRBV6-1 to TRBJ2-2; a weak D match, TRBD1 (5 bases). The read finishes 3 residues shy of the CDR3 end, and the germline J gene is used to complete it. The length of the CDR3 is 15 residues. V was pared by 3 bases and J by 1 base, with 9 bases between. The germline V gene encodes CDR1 MNHNS and CDR2 SASEGT.

Points on this clone: The read terminates 3 residues ahead of where the CDR3 ends, so the germline J gene completes it. This chain connects TRBV19 to TRBJ2-1; no clear D gene. Germline-derived CDR1 and CDR2 are LNHDA and SQIVND (reference sequence). Trimming stripped 3 bases from V and 0 bases from J, with 9 bases between. The CDR3 is 15 amino acids. The CDR3 region is CASSIGQASYNEQFF. Partial CDR3 DNA: TGTGCCAGTAGTATTGGGCAGGCCTCCTACAATGAG.

Regarding this clone: The CDR3 end falls 3 residues outside the read, so it is completed with the germline J gene. This chain uses TRBV30 with TRBJ2-7, with 8 nucleotides matching TRBD2. Trimming removed 6 bases from V and 3 bases from J; junction bases left unmatched: 10. CDR3 size: 14 residues. CDR1 and CDR2 (germline): GTSNPN, SVGIG (reference sequence). CDR3 loop: CACAAGTSLYEQYF. CDR3 bases read: TGTGCCTGTGCCGCCGGGACTAGTCTCTACGAG.

Worth noting for this clone: The CDR3 end lies 3 residues beyond the end of the read and is filled in from the germline J gene. The V gene is TRBV18, the J gene TRBJ1-2; the D gene is possibly TRBD1 (5 bases). The CDR3 is made up of 15 amino acids. Germline V CDR1 and CDR2: KGHSH, LQKENI. The DNA read from the CDR3 is TGTGCCAGCTCACCACAGAGGGACTCTATGAAGGGC. Protein product: CASSPQRDSMKG. The full-length CDR3 reads as CASSPQRDSMKGYTF.

About this clone itself: The missing CDR3 end, 3 residues past where the read stops, is filled in from the germline J gene. V and J are TRBV7-9 and TRBJ1-2, with D tentatively TRBD1 (5 bases). Germline values: CDR1 SEHNR, CDR2 FQNEAQ (reference sequence). The CDR3 has 13 residues. The CDR3 protein is CASSIRVDWGYTF. The covered CDR3 bases are TGTGCCAGCAGCATCAGGGTCGATTGGGGC. Supplemented by reference TRBV7-9 and TRBJ1-2, the full variable domain reads DTGVSQNPRHKITKRGQNVTFRCDPISEHNRLYWYRQTLGQGPEFLTYFQNEAQLEKSRLLSDRFSAERPKGSFSTLEIQRTEQGDSAMYLCASSIRVDWGYTFGSGTRLTVV.

As to this clone: The CDR3 extends 3 residues past the end of the read, so its final part is completed from the germline J gene. The chain combines TRBV29-1 with TRBJ2-1, with D uncertain. The V end was cut by 4 bases, the J end by 2 bases, with 9 bases between. The CDR3 is 13 residues long. Germline values: CDR1 SQVTM, CDR2 ANQGSEA. CDR3 sequence: CSVVGSAYNEQFF. CDR3 bases read: TGCAGCGTTGTAGGGTCCGCCTACAATGAG.

As concerns this clone: At one end, the junction sequence differs from germline, possibly due to a read error. The identical CDR3 is also encoded by other nucleotide sequences in the sample. CDR3 DNA, as far as it was read: TGTGCCAGCAGTCTAACAGTTATCTCTGGAAACACA. It specifies CASSLTVISGNT. The full-length CDR3 reads as CASSLTVISGNTIYF. The V and J genes are TRBV2 and TRBJ1-3; no clear D. The read ends 3 residues early relative to the CDR3; the germline J gene fills the gap. This CDR3 contains 15 residues. Germline-derived CDR1 and CDR2 are SNHLY and FYNNEI.

Comment on this clone: The observed sequence ends 3 residues before the CDR3 terminus, with the missing tail filled in from the germline J gene. This chain links TRBV6-1 with TRBJ2-7; 9 bases align to TRBD2. V lost 0 bases to trimming and J lost 0 bases; unmatched junction nucleotides: 9. Germline V gives CDR1 MNHNS, CDR2 SASEGT. The CDR3 sequence is 18 residues long. Partial CDR3 DNA: TGTGCCAGCAGTGAAGCCAGGCTAGCGGGGCCGAGCTCCTACGAG. Protein sequence: CASSEARLAGPSSYE. The CDR3 as a whole reads CASSEARLAGPSSYEQYF.

This clone shows up as medium-sized by frequency. The read gets to within 3 residues of the CDR3 end, and the germline J gene fills in the rest. The chain uses TRBV7-2 and TRBJ2-7; D uncertain. Germline CDR1 SGHTA, CDR2 FQGNSA. CDR3 size: 14 residues. V lost 5 bases, J lost 2 bases, and 13 bases lay in between. The sequenced CDR3 bases are TGTGCCAGCAGCCATACCACTCTTACCTACGAG. Residues: CASSHTTLTYE. The whole CDR3 is CASSHTTLTYEQYF. The full variable domain, rest sourced from reference TRBV7-2 and TRBJ2-7, is GAGVSQSPSNKVTEKGKDVELRCDPISGHTALYWYRQSLGQGLEFLIYFQGNSAPDKSGLPSDRFSAERTGGSVSTLTIQRTQQEDSAVYLCASSHTTLTYEQYFGPGTRLTVT.

In the case of this clone: Sequencing ends 3 residues short of the CDR3 end; the germline J gene provides the rest. The chain is built from TRBV20-1 and TRBJ2-7, with 8 positions matching TRBD1. This CDR3 is 15 amino acids long. Trimming cost V 3 bases and J 1 base; bases outside gene matches: 8. Germline V gene data show CDR1 as DFQATT and CDR2 as SNEGSKA (reference sequence). The chain's CDR3 is CSASGRDRISYEQYF. The CDR3 DNA, read in part, is TGCAGTGCTAGCGGCCGGGACAGGATTTCCTACGAG.

Concerning this clone: The DNA ends 3 residues before the CDR3 does, and the rest of the CDR3 is filled in from the germline J gene. V is TRBV7-8 and J is TRBJ1-2; 9 bases align to TRBD1. The CDR3 loop spans 15 amino acids. Germline trimming cut 5 bases from V and 3 bases from J; bases unmatched to any gene: 7. Per the germline V gene, CDR1 is SGHVS and CDR2 is FQNEAQ. CDR3 DNA, as far as it was read: TGTGCCAGCAGCATCACGGGACAGGGATACTATGGC. It yields the protein CASSITGQGYYG. The whole CDR3 sequence is CASSITGQGYYGYTF.

Points on this clone: The missing CDR3 end, 3 residues past where the read stops, is filled in from the germline J gene. This chain links TRBV4-1 with TRBJ1-4; no firm D call. This CDR3 contains 16 residues. Germline values: CDR1 MGHRA, CDR2 YSYEKL. Trimming stripped 1 base from V and 4 bases from J, with 13 bases between. The chain's CDR3 is CASSQGWSGLNEKLFF. CDR3 DNA (partial): TGCGCCAGCAGCCAAGGGTGGTCAGGCCTTAATGAAAAA.

About this clone itself: The read ends 3 residues before the CDR3 terminus; that terminus is restored from the germline J gene. The chain joins TRBV5-6 to TRBJ2-1, with D possibly TRBD2 on 5 matching bases. Germline V gene sequence: CDR1 SGHDT, CDR2 YYEEEE. V lost 2 bases, J lost 9 bases, and 12 bases lay in between. The CDR3 runs 13 residues. The CDR3 bases that were read are TGTGCCAGCAGCTTCGGGGATTTCGGTGAG. Translation: CASSFGDFGE. The CDR3 reads in full as CASSFGDFGEQFF.

On this clone: Sequencing ends 3 residues short of the CDR3 end; the germline J gene provides the rest. This chain joins TRBV7-7 and TRBJ2-7, with D possibly matching TRBD2 (7 bases). V gave up 5 bases and J gave up 6 bases, with 20 bases separating them. CDR3 length: 15 residues. Germline V gene lookup returns CDR1 SSHAT and CDR2 FNYEAQ (reference sequence). CDR3: CASSPRLGGGGEQYF. The DNA read from the CDR3 is TGTGCCAGCAGCCCCCGGCTAGGGGGGGGAGGCGAG.

Comment on this clone: Read sequence stops 3 residues before the CDR3 end, and the germline J gene provides the missing end. The chain recombines TRBV30 with TRBJ2-3; a possible D gene is TRBD2 (6 bases). Germline V gives CDR1 GTSNPN, CDR2 SVGIG (reference sequence). V was clipped by 5 bases and J by 4 bases, with 13 bases between them. The CDR3 extends over 13 amino acids. CDR3 DNA, as far as it was read: TGTGCCTGGGAAGCGGGCGAGGCAGATACG. Translation gives CAWEAGEADT. The full CDR3 reads CAWEAGEADTQYF. Together with reference TRBV30 and TRBJ2-3, the CDR3 gives the full variable domain: SQTIHQWPATLVQPVGSPLSLECTVEGTSNPNLYWYRQAAGRGLQLLFYSVGIGQISSEVPQNLSASRPQDRQFILSSKKLLLSDSGFYLCAWEAGEADTQYFGPGTRLTVL.

As concerns this clone: With the read ending 3 residues before the CDR3 end, the germline J gene is used to fill in that end. V usage is TRBV2 and J usage is TRBJ1-4, with a weak D call TRBD1 (5 bases). V was pared by 5 bases and J by 6 bases, with 10 bases between. Germline CDR1 reads SNHLY; CDR2 reads FYNNEI. This CDR3 contains 13 residues. The DNA read from the CDR3 is TGTGCCAGCAGTAGACAGCGAGATGAAAAA. Residues: CASSRQRDEK. The full CDR3 reads CASSRQRDEKLFF.

As concerns this clone: The missing CDR3 end, 3 residues past where the read stops, is filled in from the germline J gene. This chain connects TRBV20-1 to TRBJ2-5; 7 nucleotides agree with TRBD1. Germline V lookup: CDR1 DFQATT, CDR2 SNEGSKA (reference sequence). V trimming: 5 bases; J trimming: 5 bases; junction bases outside the gene matches: 8. This CDR3 is built from 13 residues. The sequenced CDR3 bases are TGCAGTGCTGGAAACAGGGGACGCGAGACC. Translated, it gives CSAGNRGRET. The full-length CDR3 reads as CSAGNRGRETQYF.

A word on this clone: The read gets to within 3 residues of the CDR3 end, and the germline J gene fills in the rest. The rearrangement joins TRBV27 to TRBJ2-1, with 15 bases that match TRBD2. This CDR3 is built from 16 residues. Germline CDR1 reads MNHEY; CDR2 reads SMNVEV (reference sequence). J was trimmed by 8 bases and V by 4 bases; bases with no gene match: 6. The part of the CDR3 DNA that was read is TGTGCCAGCAGTTACGGGACTAGCGGGGGGACGGATGAG. Translated: CASSYGTSGGTDE. The CDR3 reads in full as CASSYGTSGGTDEQFF.

Concerning this clone: The CDR3 is cut off 3 residues early in the read; its end comes from the germline J gene. The chain carries TRBV19 and TRBJ1-1; 7 bases fit TRBD1. Germline trimming cut 9 bases from V and 0 bases from J; bases unmatched to any gene: 7. CDR1 LNHDA and CDR2 SQIVND come from the germline V gene (reference sequence). The CDR3 has 14 residues. The CDR3 loop reads CASQPTGMNTEAFF. The sequenced CDR3 bases are TGTGCCAGCCAACCGACAGGGATGAACACTGAA.

For this clone: The missing CDR3 end, 3 residues past where the read stops, is filled in from the germline J gene. This chain uses TRBV20-1 with TRBJ2-2, with 12 bases fitting TRBD2. Germline lookup yields CDR1 DFQATT and CDR2 SNEGSKA (reference sequence). This CDR3 region has 16 residues. The V segment lost 1 base and the J segment 0 bases; nucleotides outside the gene matches: 0. CDR3 DNA (partial): TGCAGTGCTAGAGGACTAGCGGGAGCGAACACCGGGGAG. Translated: CSARGLAGANTGE. The entire CDR3 protein reads CSARGLAGANTGELFF.